This T cell receptor beta chain was identified during a study of graft-versus-host responses after intestinal transplantation. Turning to the study itself: For approximately three years after anti-thymocyte globulin induction, all recipients took tacrolimus and steroids.

Points on this clone: Its matching antigen is unknown.

Points from the study as a whole: HvG clone declines early post-transplant were associated with peak circulating GvH levels. High graft-versus-host to host-versus-graft clonal ratios were seen in allografts of patients with graft-donor T cell macrochimerism. Some GvH clones appeared in ileal mucosa or blood before recipient bone marrow.

TCRdb keeps only in-frame clones here, not all; method: immunoSEQ multiplex PCR. The table records approximately 60,000 clones, 90% of them present only once. Germline V gene lookup returns CDR1 MNHEY and CDR2 SMNVEV (reference sequence). The J segment lost 5 bases and the V segment lost 2 bases, leaving 6 bases of the junction unmatched. The length of the CDR3 is 15 residues. The receptor comes from a human donor who was the organ donor for an intestinal transplant. Sequencing used unstimulated CD8+ T cells sorted from spleen or lymph node cells, obtained before transplant. V is TRBV27 and J is TRBJ2-1; 7 bases are shared with TRBD1. CDR3 region: CASSLRQGRHNEQFF. The DNA of the CDR3 is TGTGCCAGCAGTTTAAGACAGGGTCGACACAATGAGCAGTTCTTC.